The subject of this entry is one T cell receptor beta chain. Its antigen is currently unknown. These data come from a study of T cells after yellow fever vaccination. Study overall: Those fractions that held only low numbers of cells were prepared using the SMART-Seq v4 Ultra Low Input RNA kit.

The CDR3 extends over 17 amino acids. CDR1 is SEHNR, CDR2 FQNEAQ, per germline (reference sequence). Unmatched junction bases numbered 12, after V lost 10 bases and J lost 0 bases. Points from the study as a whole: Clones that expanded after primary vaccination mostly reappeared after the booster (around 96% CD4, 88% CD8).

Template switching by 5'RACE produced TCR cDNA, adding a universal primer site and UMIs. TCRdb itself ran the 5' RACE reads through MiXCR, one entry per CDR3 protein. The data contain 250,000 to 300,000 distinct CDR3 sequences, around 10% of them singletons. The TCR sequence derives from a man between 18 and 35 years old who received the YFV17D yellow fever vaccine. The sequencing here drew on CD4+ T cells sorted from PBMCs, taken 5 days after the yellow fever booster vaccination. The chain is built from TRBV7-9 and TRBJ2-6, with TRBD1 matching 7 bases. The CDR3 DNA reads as TGTGCCATAGGAAAGGGGGCAATGGGCTCTGGGGCCAACGTCCTGACTTTC. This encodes CAIGKGAMGSGANVLTF.